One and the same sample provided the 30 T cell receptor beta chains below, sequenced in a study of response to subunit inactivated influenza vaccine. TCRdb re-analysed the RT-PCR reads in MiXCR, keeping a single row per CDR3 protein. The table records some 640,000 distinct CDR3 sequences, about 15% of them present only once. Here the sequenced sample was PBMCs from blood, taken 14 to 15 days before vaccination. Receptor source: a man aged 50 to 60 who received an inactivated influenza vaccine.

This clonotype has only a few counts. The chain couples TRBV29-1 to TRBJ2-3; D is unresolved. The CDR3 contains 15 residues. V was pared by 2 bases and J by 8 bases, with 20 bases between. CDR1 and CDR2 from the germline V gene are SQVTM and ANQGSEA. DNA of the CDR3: TGCAGCGTTGAACGTCTTGGAGCTCCCGCCTTTACGCAGTATTTT. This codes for CSVERLGAPAFTQYF.

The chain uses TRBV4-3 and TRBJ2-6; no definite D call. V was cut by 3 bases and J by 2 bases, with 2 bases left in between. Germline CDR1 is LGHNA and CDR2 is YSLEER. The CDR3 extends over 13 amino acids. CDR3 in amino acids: CASSHAGANVLTF. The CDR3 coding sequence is TGCGCCAGCAGCCATGCTGGGGCCAACGTCCTGACTTTC.

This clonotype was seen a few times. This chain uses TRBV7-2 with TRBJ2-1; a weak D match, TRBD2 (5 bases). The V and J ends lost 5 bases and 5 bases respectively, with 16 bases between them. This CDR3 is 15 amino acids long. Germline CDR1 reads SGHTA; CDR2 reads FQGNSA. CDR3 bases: TGTGCCAGCAGCAAACTAGGAGGTATAAACAATGAGCAGTTCTTC. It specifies CASSKLGGINNEQFF.

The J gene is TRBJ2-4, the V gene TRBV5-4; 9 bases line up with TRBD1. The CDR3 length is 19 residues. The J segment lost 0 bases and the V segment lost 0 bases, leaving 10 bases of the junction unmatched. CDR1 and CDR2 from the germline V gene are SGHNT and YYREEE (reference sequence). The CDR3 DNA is TGTGCCAGCAGCTTGGTACAGGGGGCGTGGGGGCTAGCCAAAAACATTCAGTACTTC. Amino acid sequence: CASSLVQGAWGLAKNIQYF.

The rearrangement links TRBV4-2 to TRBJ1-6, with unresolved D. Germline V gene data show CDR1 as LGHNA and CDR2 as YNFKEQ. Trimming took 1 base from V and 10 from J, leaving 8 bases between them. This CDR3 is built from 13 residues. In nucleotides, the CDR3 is TGTGCCAGCAGCCAAGTATCAGGCTCACCCCTCCACTTT. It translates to CASSQVSGSPLHF.

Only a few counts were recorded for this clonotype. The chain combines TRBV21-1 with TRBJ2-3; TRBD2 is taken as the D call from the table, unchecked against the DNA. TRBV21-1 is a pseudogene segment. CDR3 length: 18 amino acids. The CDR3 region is CASRASELTPSGTDTQYF. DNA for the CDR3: TGTGCCAGCAGGGCTAGCGAGCTAACACCGTCGGGCACAGATACGCAGTATTTT.

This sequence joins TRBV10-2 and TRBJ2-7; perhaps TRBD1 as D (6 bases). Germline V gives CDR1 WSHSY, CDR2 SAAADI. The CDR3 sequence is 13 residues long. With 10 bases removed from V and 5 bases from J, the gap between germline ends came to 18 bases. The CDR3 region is CATSTGMRNEQYF. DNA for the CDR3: TGCGCCACCTCAACAGGGATGAGGAACGAGCAGTACTTC.

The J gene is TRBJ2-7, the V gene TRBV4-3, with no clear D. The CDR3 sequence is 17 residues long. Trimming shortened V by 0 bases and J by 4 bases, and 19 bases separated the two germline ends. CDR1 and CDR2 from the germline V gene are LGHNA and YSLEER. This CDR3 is CASSQDWQFGLRYEQYF. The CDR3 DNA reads TGCGCCAGCAGCCAAGATTGGCAGTTCGGGTTGCGGTACGAGCAGTACTTC.

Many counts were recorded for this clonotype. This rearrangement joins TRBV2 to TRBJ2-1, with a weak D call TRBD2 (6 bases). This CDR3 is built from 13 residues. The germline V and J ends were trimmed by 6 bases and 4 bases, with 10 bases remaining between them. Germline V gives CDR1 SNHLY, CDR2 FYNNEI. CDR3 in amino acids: CASRIGTYNEQFF. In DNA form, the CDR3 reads TGTGCCAGCAGGATCGGGACTTACAATGAGCAGTTCTTC.

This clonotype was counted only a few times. CDR3 sequence: CASSPAVWEKLFF. DNA of the CDR3: TGTGCCAGCAGCCCCGCTGTTTGGGAAAAACTGTTTTTT. The chain employs TRBV7-8 and TRBJ1-4; D is ambiguous. Germline CDR1 and CDR2: SGHVS and FQNEAQ. This CDR3 has 13 residues. V gave up 5 bases and J gave up 8 bases, with 12 bases separating them. Based on the CDR3 plus reference TRBV7-8 and TRBJ1-4, the full variable domain is GAGVSQSPRYKVAKRGQDVALRCDPISGHVSLFWYQQALGQGPEFLTYFQNEAQLDKSGLPSDRFFAERPEGSVSTLKIQRTQQEDSAVYLCASSPAVWEKLFFGSGTQLSVL.

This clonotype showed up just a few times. As DNA, the CDR3 is TGTGCCAGCAGCCCCAGGACCGGGACTAGCGAGGCCGGGGAGCTGTTTTTT. Its translation: CASSPRTGTSEAGELFF. V and J are TRBV9 and TRBJ2-2; 10 nucleotides agree with TRBD2. V shed 4 bases, J shed 6 bases, and the junction held 12 bases outside the gene matches. This CDR3 is built from 17 residues. Per the germline V gene, CDR1 is SGDLS and CDR2 is YYNGEE.

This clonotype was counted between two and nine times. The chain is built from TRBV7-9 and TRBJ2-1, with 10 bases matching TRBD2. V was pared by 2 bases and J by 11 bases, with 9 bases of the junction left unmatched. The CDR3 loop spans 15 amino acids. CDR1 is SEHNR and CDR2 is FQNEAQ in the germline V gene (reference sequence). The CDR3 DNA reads TGTGCCAGCAGCTTATTGGGGACTAGCGTCCGGAAGCAGTTCTTC. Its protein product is CASSLLGTSVRKQFF.

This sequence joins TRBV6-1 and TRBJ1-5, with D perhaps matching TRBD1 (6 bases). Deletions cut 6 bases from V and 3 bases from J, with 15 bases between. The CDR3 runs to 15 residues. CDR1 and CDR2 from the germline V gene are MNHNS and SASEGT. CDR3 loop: CASSWTENINQPQHF. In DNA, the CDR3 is TGTGCCAGCAGCTGGACAGAAAACATCAATCAGCCCCAGCATTTT.

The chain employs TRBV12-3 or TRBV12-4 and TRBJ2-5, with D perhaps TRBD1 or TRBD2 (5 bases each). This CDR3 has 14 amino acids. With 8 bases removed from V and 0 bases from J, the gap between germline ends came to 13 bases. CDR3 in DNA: TGTGCCAGCGGCTCCCCGGGACACCAAGAGACCCAGTACTTC. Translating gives CASGSPGHQETQYF.

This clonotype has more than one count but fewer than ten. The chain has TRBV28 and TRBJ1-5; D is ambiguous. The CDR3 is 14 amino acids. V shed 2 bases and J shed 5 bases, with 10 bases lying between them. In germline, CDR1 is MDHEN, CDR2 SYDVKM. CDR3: CASSLQELYQPQHF. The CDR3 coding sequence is TGTGCCAGCAGTTTACAGGAGCTCTATCAGCCCCAGCATTTT.

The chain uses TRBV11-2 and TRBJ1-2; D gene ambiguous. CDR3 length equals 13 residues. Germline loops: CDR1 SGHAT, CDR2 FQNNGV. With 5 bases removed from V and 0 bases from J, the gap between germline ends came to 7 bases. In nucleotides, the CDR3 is TGTGCCAGCAGCCAAGTTTCTAACTATGGCTACACCTTC. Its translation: CASSQVSNYGYTF.

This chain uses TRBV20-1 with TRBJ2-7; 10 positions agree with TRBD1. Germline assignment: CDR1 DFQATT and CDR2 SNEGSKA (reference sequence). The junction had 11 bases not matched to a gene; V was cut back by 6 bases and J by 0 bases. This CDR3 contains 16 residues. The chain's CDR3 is CSAPLPGTGVSYEQYF. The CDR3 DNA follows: TGCAGTGCCCCCCTCCCTGGGACAGGGGTCTCCTACGAGCAGTACTTC.

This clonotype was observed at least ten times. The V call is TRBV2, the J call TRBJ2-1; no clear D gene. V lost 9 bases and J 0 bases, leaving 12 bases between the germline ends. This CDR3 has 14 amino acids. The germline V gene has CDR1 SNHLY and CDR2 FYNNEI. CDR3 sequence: CASRADRSYNEQFF. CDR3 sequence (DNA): TGTGCCAGTAGAGCCGACCGCTCCTACAATGAGCAGTTCTTC.

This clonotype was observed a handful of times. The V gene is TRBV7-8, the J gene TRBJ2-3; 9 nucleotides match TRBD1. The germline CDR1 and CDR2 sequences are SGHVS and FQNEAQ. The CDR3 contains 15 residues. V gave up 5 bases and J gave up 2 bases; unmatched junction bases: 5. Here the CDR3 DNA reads TGTGCCAGCAGCACTAGACAGGGGGACACAGATACGCAGTATTTT. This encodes CASSTRQGDTDTQYF. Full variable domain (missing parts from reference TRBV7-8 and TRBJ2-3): GAGVSQSPRYKVAKRGQDVALRCDPISGHVSLFWYQQALGQGPEFLTYFQNEAQLDKSGLPSDRFFAERPEGSVSTLKIQRTQQEDSAVYLCASSTRQGDTDTQYFGPGTRLTVL.

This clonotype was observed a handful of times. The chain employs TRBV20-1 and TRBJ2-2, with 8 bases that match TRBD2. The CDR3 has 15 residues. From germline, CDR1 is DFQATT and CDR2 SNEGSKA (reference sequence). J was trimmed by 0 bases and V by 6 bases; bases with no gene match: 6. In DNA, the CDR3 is TGCAGTGCCAGGCCTAGCGGGCCGAACACCGGGGAGCTGTTTTTT. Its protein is CSARPSGPNTGELFF.

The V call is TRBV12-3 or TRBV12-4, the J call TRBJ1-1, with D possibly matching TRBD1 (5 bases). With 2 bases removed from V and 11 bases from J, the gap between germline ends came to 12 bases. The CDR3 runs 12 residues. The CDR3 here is CASSLQGVDAFF. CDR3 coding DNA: TGTGCCAGCAGTTTACAGGGTGTCGACGCTTTCTTT.

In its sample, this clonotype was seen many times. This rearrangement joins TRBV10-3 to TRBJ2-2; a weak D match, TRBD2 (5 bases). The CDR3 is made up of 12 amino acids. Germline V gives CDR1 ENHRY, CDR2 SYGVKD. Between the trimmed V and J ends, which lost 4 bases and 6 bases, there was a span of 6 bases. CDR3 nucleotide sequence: TGTGCCATCAGTGCGGGGTCCGGGGAGCTGTTTTTT. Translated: CAISAGSGELFF.

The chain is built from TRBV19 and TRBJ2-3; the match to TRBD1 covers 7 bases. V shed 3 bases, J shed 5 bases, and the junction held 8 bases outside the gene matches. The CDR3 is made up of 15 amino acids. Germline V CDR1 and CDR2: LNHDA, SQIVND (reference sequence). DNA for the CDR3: TGTGCCAGTAGTATGAAAGGGGGCTATGGAGATACGCAGTATTTT. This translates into CASSMKGGYGDTQYF.

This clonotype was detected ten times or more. DNA for the CDR3: TGTGCCACCAACGCTGGTCGATCCTACGAGCAGTACTTC. Protein sequence: CATNAGRSYEQYF. V gene TRBV15 combines with J gene TRBJ2-7; D is ambiguous. The CDR3 consists of 13 residues. Per the germline V gene, CDR1 is LNHNV and CDR2 is YYDKDF (reference sequence). Trimming left V 7 bases short and J 1 base short, with 11 bases between.

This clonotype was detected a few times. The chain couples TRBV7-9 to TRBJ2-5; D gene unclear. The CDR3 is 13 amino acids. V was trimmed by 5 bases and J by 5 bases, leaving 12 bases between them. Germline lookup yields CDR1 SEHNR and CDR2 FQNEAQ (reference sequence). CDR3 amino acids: CASSDGVGETQYF. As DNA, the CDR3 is TGTGCCAGCAGCGACGGAGTTGGGGAGACCCAGTACTTC.

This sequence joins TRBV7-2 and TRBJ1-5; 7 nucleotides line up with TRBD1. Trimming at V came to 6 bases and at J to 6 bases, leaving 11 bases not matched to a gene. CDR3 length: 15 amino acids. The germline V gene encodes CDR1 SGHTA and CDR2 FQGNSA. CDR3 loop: CASSPTQGIGQPQHF. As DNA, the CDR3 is TGTGCCAGCAGTCCTACACAGGGGATTGGTCAGCCCCAGCATTTT.

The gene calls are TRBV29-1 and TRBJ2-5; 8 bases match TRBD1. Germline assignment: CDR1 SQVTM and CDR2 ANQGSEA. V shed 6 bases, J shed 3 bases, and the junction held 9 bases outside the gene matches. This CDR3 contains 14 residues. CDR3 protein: CSVKDRGPEETQYF. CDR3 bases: TGCAGCGTGAAAGACAGGGGACCCGAAGAGACCCAGTACTTC.

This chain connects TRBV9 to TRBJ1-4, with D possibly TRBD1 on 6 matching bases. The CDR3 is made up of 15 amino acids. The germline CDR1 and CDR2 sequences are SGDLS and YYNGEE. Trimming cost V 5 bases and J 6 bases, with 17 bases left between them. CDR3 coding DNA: TGTGCCAGCAGTGCCGCCGGGACACGGGATGAAAAACTGTTTTTT. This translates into CASSAAGTRDEKLFF.

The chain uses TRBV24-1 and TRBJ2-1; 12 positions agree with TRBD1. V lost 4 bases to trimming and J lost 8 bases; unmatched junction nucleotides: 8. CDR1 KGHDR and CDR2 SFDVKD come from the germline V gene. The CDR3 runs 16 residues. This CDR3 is CATSESGTGGFYEQFF. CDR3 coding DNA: TGTGCCACCAGTGAATCCGGGACAGGGGGCTTCTATGAGCAGTTCTTC.

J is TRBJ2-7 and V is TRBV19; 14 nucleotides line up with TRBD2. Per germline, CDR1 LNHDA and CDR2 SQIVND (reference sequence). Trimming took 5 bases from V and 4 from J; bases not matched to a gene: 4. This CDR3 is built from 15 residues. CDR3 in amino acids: CASSYGLAGGYEQYF. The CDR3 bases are TGTGCCAGTAGTTACGGACTAGCGGGAGGATACGAGCAGTACTTC.